The T cell receptor beta chain described here comes from a study of CD8+ T cells in alopecia areata (dated by TCRdb to 2016 to 2019). Looking at the study overall: Treated patients were enrolled in an open-label pilot trial of oral tofacitinib, 5 to 10 mg twice daily, for moderate-to-severe alopecia areata. Tofacitinib was given for 6 to 18 months, followed by 6 months of follow-up off drug to assess delayed response and recurrence. The SALT score, which quantifies the percentage of affected scalp surface area, was used to measure disease severity in treated patients. High-throughput TCRbeta sequencing was used to examine T cell clonal expansion in alopecia areata in both the C3H/HeJ mouse model and human patients. Human TCRbeta sequencing covered scalp tissue and sorted CD4+ and CD8+ peripheral blood T cells from patchy and totalis/universalis alopecia areata patients and healthy controls. Patients on tofacitinib were biopsied at baseline and after 4 and 24 weeks of treatment, and several of the patients also had a later scalp biopsy. Scalp clonality was compared across normal scalp (n=4), patchy alopecia areata scalp (n=8), and alopecia totalis/universalis scalp (n=8). RNA was obtained with the PAXgene miRNA kit for fixed scalp, the miRNeasy kit for PBMCs, and the RNeasy kit for mouse skin. Amplification of TCRbeta CDR3 regions was done by immunoSEQ multiplex PCR using 35 Vbeta forward primers and 13 Jbeta reverse primers. Paper-wide results and their limitations: During tofacitinib treatment, many expanded lesional clones remained in scalp and blood, and this persistence may partly explain relapse after treatment is stopped. Scalp clonality and the number of expanded CD8+ clones among the top 100 scalp clones were significantly decreased by tofacitinib. Compared with mice, TCR sequences shared between patients were less clear, possibly partly because of HLA diversity across the patient population. Higher clonality and more expanded CD8+ clones were observed in lesional scalp than in normal scalp, particularly in alopecia totalis/universalis, a finding suggestive of antigenic drive. Scalp TCR repertoire analysis is complicated because resident alphabeta T cells in normal human skin are also sequenced, whereas mouse skin is dominated by gammadelta T cells. Because the treated cohort was small and included a single nonresponder, larger studies are needed to assess links between baseline CD8+ expansion and response.

Taken from cysteine to phenylalanine, the CDR3 has 11 residues. The CDR3 DNA has 33 bases and is translated from base 1. Looking up the germline V gene yields CDR1 SNHLY and CDR2 FYNNEI. V sheds 7 bases and J sheds 4 bases, leaving 5 bases between their ends. To prepare the library, the immunoSEQ multiplex PCR assay was applied. For TCR sequencing, RNA was extracted from every sample and reverse transcribed into cDNA to serve as template. SuperScript III was used for first-strand cDNA synthesis, primed with a 2:1 mix of oligo-dT and random hexamers. A synthetic immune receptor repertoire was used to gauge amplification bias, and whatever bias remained was removed computationally. For the original study's pipeline: Raw reads were preprocessed for error removal, and CDR3 was defined according to IMGT conventions as running from the conserved cysteine to phenylalanine. Clonality was calculated as 1 minus Shannon entropy normalized by log2 of the number of productive unique TCRs. Whether each scalp clone was CD4 or CD8 was inferred by checking scalp TCRbeta sequences against the CD4 and CD8 repertoires from sorted blood. Here the immuneACCESS table is served through TCRdb, limited to in-frame sequences with V and J called. Missing clones are a known gap in these copies; in checked studies unresolved V genes cover under half, and the rest lacks a known reason. The V and J calls and the clone size are those of that table, but D and trimming were determined from the DNA. This sample has a few hundred thousand clones in its table, and around two fifths of those were observed once. In total, the top ten clones hold roughly 0.5% of the sample.

The treatment or condition label of this sample denotes: oral pan-JAK inhibitor, 5-10 mg twice daily. Lesional scalp punch biopsies and peripheral blood were collected from alopecia areata patients. After PBMCs were isolated by density centrifugation and stained for CD3, CD4 and CD8, a FACSAria was used to sort CD4+ and CD8+ T cells. In this sample, this clone turned up a few times. No antigen is known for it. No quality values exist for individual bases; no much larger clone is one base distant. This sequence uses TRBV2 and TRBJ1-3; there is no confident call for the D gene. This receptor was obtained from a human donor with alopecia areata. Sequenced material: CD4+ T cells sorted from blood, taken around week 31, from a patient treated with tofacitinib. The nucleotide sequence is given as TGTGCCAGCACTTCCGGAAACACCATATATTTT. Its translation reads: CASTSGNTIYF.